The 3 T cell receptor beta chains below come from one sample, sequenced in a study of cytomegalovirus exposure and HLA in healthy donors. Profiled with immunoSEQ multiplex PCR; TCRdb holds only in-frame clones, not every one. The repertoire holds 110,000 to 150,000 clones, with about nine tenths as singletons. The sample was PBMCs. Source of these receptors: a man between 18 and 29 years old in good health and CMV-seronegative.

The chain recombines TRBV6-1 with TRBJ1-2; 8 nucleotides line up with TRBD1. The CDR3 runs to 13 residues. The germline V gene encodes CDR1 MNHNS and CDR2 SASEGT. The trim removed 7 bases at V and 3 bases at J, leaving 4 bases unmatched. The CDR3 protein is CASMDRVDYGYTF. CDR3 DNA: TGTGCCAGCATGGACAGGGTCGACTATGGCTACACCTTC.

As DNA, the CDR3 is TGCACCAGCAGCCAATTGACAGGATCGGGCTGCACCTTC. This encodes CTSSQLTGSGCTF. The gene calls are TRBV1 and TRBJ1-2; TRBD1, as called in the table, went unchecked against the DNA. TRBV1 is marked as a pseudogene. The CDR3 totals 13 residues.

The rearrangement uses TRBV14 and TRBJ2-5, with 8 bases lining up with TRBD1. This CDR3 contains 17 residues. J lost 4 bases, V lost 0 bases, and 10 bases had no gene match. Per germline, CDR1 SGHDN and CDR2 FVKESK. CDR3 amino acids: CASSQEVHRGRRETQYF. CDR3 nucleotides: TGTGCCAGCAGCCAAGAGGTACACAGGGGGAGGAGAGAGACCCAGTACTTC.